These T cell receptor beta chains were read from a single sample in a study of control samples from healthy donors and cancer patients. TCRdb's copy holds only in-frame clones and misses some; the assay was immunoSEQ multiplex PCR. The sample has around 100,000 clones, 85% to 90% seen once. Material: PBMCs. These receptors were obtained from a man between 60 and 70 years old with lung cancer. Both conserved end residues are part of each CDR3. Fields, in order: CDR3 protein, V gene, J gene.

cdr3_aa: CASSFRGQSSYEQYF; v_call: TRBV5-4; j_call: TRBJ2-7
cdr3_aa: CASSEQADREDTQYF; v_call: TRBV25-1; j_call: TRBJ2-3
cdr3_aa: CASSYGDYNEQFF; v_call: TRBV6-5; j_call: TRBJ2-1
cdr3_aa: CASSLTALNTEAFF; v_call: TRBV7-8; j_call: TRBJ1-1
cdr3_aa: CASSSPLAGPGNTIYF; v_call: TRBV5-4; j_call: TRBJ1-3
cdr3_aa: CASSFRSLPGLATDTQYF; v_call: TRBV5-1; j_call: TRBJ2-3
cdr3_aa: CAIGQGLPNYGYTF; v_call: TRBV24-1; j_call: TRBJ1-2
cdr3_aa: CATYDPGSVLGYTF; v_call: TRBV6-5; j_call: TRBJ1-2
cdr3_aa: CASSQAVSSGPRTQYF; v_call: TRBV4-2; j_call: TRBJ2-5
cdr3_aa: CASSYYRENGYTF; v_call: TRBV6-5; j_call: TRBJ1-2
cdr3_aa: CASRGGLNTEAFF; v_call: TRBV5-1; j_call: TRBJ1-1
cdr3_aa: CATSDTKWGNTEAFF; v_call: TRBV24-1; j_call: TRBJ1-1
cdr3_aa: CASSLDGGWESPLHF; v_call: TRBV7-2; j_call: TRBJ1-6
cdr3_aa: CASSPYSGWNSPLHF; v_call: TRBV5-6; j_call: TRBJ1-6
cdr3_aa: CAWSGQSGTGELFF; v_call: TRBV30; j_call: TRBJ2-2
cdr3_aa: CASSLGGLAGAETQYF; v_call: TRBV7-2; j_call: TRBJ2-5
cdr3_aa: CATSDPTRTGELFF; v_call: TRBV24-1; j_call: TRBJ2-2
cdr3_aa: CASTPINVGHTEAFF; v_call: TRBV19; j_call: TRBJ1-1
cdr3_aa: CASSPGPGQPQHF; v_call: TRBV18; j_call: TRBJ1-5
cdr3_aa: CSALGAGLNEAFF; v_call: TRBV29-1; j_call: TRBJ1-1
cdr3_aa: CASSPLATGGGIEAFF; v_call: TRBV6-6; j_call: TRBJ1-1
cdr3_aa: CASSGPGNTIYF; v_call: TRBV10-2; j_call: TRBJ1-3
cdr3_aa: CATSDLSDSNYGYTF; v_call: TRBV24-1; j_call: TRBJ1-2
cdr3_aa: CASSEGGQGALWAQYF; v_call: TRBV25-1; j_call: TRBJ2-5
cdr3_aa: CASSPGGVPNYGYTF; v_call: TRBV5-1; j_call: TRBJ1-2
cdr3_aa: CASSLTPGETQYF; v_call: TRBV12-3/TRBV12-4; j_call: TRBJ2-5
cdr3_aa: CASSYGWTGRGEKLFF; v_call: TRBV6-6; j_call: TRBJ1-4
cdr3_aa: CASSGDRSYEQYF; v_call: TRBV10-1; j_call: TRBJ2-7
cdr3_aa: CASSLDGNLAKNIQYF; v_call: TRBV5-6; j_call: TRBJ2-4
cdr3_aa: CASSVNTANEQFF; v_call: TRBV9; j_call: TRBJ2-1
cdr3_aa: CASSPTGDEQFF; v_call: TRBV7-9; j_call: TRBJ2-1
cdr3_aa: CASSPMGQSGSPLHF; v_call: TRBV18; j_call: TRBJ1-6
cdr3_aa: CAYGGVTGELFF; v_call: TRBV30; j_call: TRBJ2-2
cdr3_aa: CASSESPETQYF; v_call: TRBV9; j_call: TRBJ2-5
cdr3_aa: CASSSGGAWQFF; v_call: TRBV12-3/TRBV12-4; j_call: TRBJ2-1
cdr3_aa: CASNKGLLYGYTF; v_call: TRBV7-9; j_call: TRBJ1-2
cdr3_aa: CASSSDTSGNTIYF; v_call: TRBV5-1; j_call: TRBJ1-3
cdr3_aa: CASSQAVSAGNTIYF; v_call: TRBV3-1/TRBV3-2; j_call: TRBJ1-3
cdr3_aa: CASTTTSGAYEQYF; v_call: TRBV11-2; j_call: TRBJ2-7
cdr3_aa: CASSSQTVNYGYTF; v_call: TRBV9; j_call: TRBJ1-2
cdr3_aa: CASSFAGNEQFF; v_call: TRBV7-3; j_call: TRBJ2-1
cdr3_aa: CASSLGQGDYF; v_call: TRBV7-9; j_call: TRBJ2-7
cdr3_aa: CASSYDQGKNEQFF; v_call: TRBV6-5; j_call: TRBJ2-1
cdr3_aa: CARSLKGSMDTQYF; v_call: TRBV5-3; j_call: TRBJ2-3
cdr3_aa: CASSPRGTRDPSGYTF; v_call: TRBV18; j_call: TRBJ1-2
cdr3_aa: CASSATGPGNTIYF; v_call: TRBV10-1; j_call: TRBJ1-3
cdr3_aa: CASSQGSYEKLFF; v_call: TRBV5-1; j_call: TRBJ1-4
cdr3_aa: CASSQGQGNNEKLFF; v_call: TRBV4-1; j_call: TRBJ1-4
cdr3_aa: CASSPSSLTDRLGYTF; v_call: TRBV18; j_call: TRBJ1-2
cdr3_aa: CSVWDRQTNTEAFF; v_call: TRBV29-1; j_call: TRBJ1-1
cdr3_aa: CAISESVRGGNSPLHF; v_call: TRBV10-3; j_call: TRBJ1-6
cdr3_aa: CASSPPGTGKETQYF; v_call: TRBV18; j_call: TRBJ2-5
cdr3_aa: CASQGPTTGELFF; v_call: TRBV2; j_call: TRBJ2-2
cdr3_aa: CASKTGTDNYGYTF; v_call: TRBV2; j_call: TRBJ1-2
cdr3_aa: CASSLNAYYGYTF; v_call: TRBV6-6; j_call: TRBJ1-2
cdr3_aa: CASTLLDGFSGNTIYF; v_call: TRBV7-9; j_call: TRBJ1-3
cdr3_aa: CASSEARRGASNEKLFF; v_call: TRBV6-1; j_call: TRBJ1-4
cdr3_aa: CASSLWPAGGNTDTQYF; v_call: TRBV7-3; j_call: TRBJ2-3
cdr3_aa: CATPKRVESNQPQHF; v_call: TRBV5-1; j_call: TRBJ1-5